These 26 T cell receptor beta chains originate from one sample sequenced in a study of beta chain features in type 1 diabetes. Expressed TCRB transcripts were sequenced, since all the RNA that had been isolated was reverse transcribed. Produced via immunoSEQ multiplex PCR; TCRdb's table is partial and in-frame only. The data hold under 400,000 clones, with roughly 12% observed a single time. What these receptors recognize is not known. Study results and limitations: For Type 1 diabetes patients, all four CD4+ subsets carried TCRB CDR3s that were moderately but significantly shorter.

The sequencing sample was made of naive CD4+ T cells from blood. These receptors came from a woman under 30 with type 1 diabetes.

J is TRBJ2-5 and V is TRBV19; D may be TRBD1 (7 bases). Germline V gives CDR1 LNHDA, CDR2 SQIVND (reference sequence). The CDR3 extends over 17 amino acids. V was shortened by 3 bases and J by 5 bases, with 22 bases between the two germline ends. The CDR3 here is CASSILSDREVEETQYF. CDR3 DNA: TGTGCCAGTAGTATCCTCTCCGACAGGGAGGTTGAGGAGACCCAGTACTTC.

This clone has a handful of counts. The chain combines TRBV5-1 with TRBJ1-1; D is perhaps TRBD1 (5 bases). Between the trimmed V and J ends, which lost 0 bases and 4 bases, there was a span of 10 bases. The CDR3 consists of 14 residues. The germline V gene has CDR1 SGHRS and CDR2 YFSETQ. CDR3 nucleotide sequence: TGCGCCAGCAGCTTGGGAGGGACTGTCACTGAAGCTTTCTTT. It codes for CASSLGGTVTEAFF.

The rearrangement uses TRBV7-9 and TRBJ2-1, with 7 bases matching TRBD2. Looked up from germline, CDR1 is SEHNR and CDR2 is FQNEAQ (reference sequence). There are 15 residues in the CDR3. With 6 bases clipped from V and 7 bases from J, the junction kept 12 bases outside the gene matches. CDR3 in amino acids: CASSIGGSVYNEQFF. The CDR3 region has the DNA TGTGCCAGCAGTATAGGCGGGAGCGTTTATAATGAGCAGTTCTTC.

The chain carries TRBV6-5 and TRBJ2-5, with TRBD1 matching over 10 bases. This CDR3 contains 15 residues. CDR1 and CDR2 (germline): MNHEY, SVGAGI. The V gene end was trimmed by 2 bases and the J gene end by 4 bases; junction bases not matched to a gene: 4. CDR3 coding DNA: TGTGCCAGCAGTTACGGGACAGGGGTCGGAGAGACCCAGTACTTC. Protein: CASSYGTGVGETQYF.

The chain carries TRBV7-9 and TRBJ2-5; 7 bases line up with TRBD2. V trimming: 3 bases; J trimming: 2 bases; junction bases outside the gene matches: 12. This CDR3 region has 17 residues. Germline values: CDR1 SEHNR, CDR2 FQNEAQ (reference sequence). CDR3 DNA: TGTGCCAGCAGCTTCTCCCCCCGTCTAGCGGAGCAAGAGACCCAGTACTTC. Its protein is CASSFSPRLAEQETQYF. The complete variable domain, with remaining parts taken from reference TRBV7-9 and TRBJ2-5, reads DTGVSQNPRHKITKRGQNVTFRCDPISEHNRLYWYRQTLGQGPEFLTYFQNEAQLEKSRLLSDRFSAERPKGSFSTLEIQRTEQGDSAMYLCASSFSPRLAEQETQYFGPGTRLLVL.

The V and J genes are TRBV19 and TRBJ2-5; TRBD1 matches 7 bases. Germline loops: CDR1 LNHDA, CDR2 SQIVND (reference sequence). This CDR3 is built from 13 residues. J lost 9 bases, V lost 7 bases, and 11 bases had no gene match. DNA for the CDR3: TGTGCCAGTACCGACGTTGTACAGGGGTCCCAGTACTTC. As protein: CASTDVVQGSQYF.

This clone was detected a few times. V gene TRBV4-3 combines with J gene TRBJ2-5, with D possibly being TRBD2 (6 bases). Germline values: CDR1 LGHNA, CDR2 YSLEER. CDR3 length: 15 residues. V lost 1 base and J lost 5, with 14 bases in between. For the CDR3, the DNA is TGCGCCAGCAGCCAAGTACCGGGAGTCGGGGAGACCCAGTACTTC. It is translated as CASSQVPGVGETQYF.

This clone has just a few counts. This chain joins TRBV7-9 and TRBJ1-3, with a possible D match to TRBD1 (5 bases). This CDR3 is 15 amino acids long. Germline V lookup: CDR1 SEHNR, CDR2 FQNEAQ (reference sequence). The V end lost 6 bases, the J end lost 4 bases, and 16 bases lay between the germline ends. The CDR3 DNA reads TGTGCCAGCAGACCCAACGGCGGGGGAGGAAACACCATATATTTT. Protein sequence: CASRPNGGGGNTIYF. The variable domain in full, completed from reference TRBV7-9 and TRBJ1-3, reads DTGVSQNPRHKITKRGQNVTFRCDPISEHNRLYWYRQTLGQGPEFLTYFQNEAQLEKSRLLSDRFSAERPKGSFSTLEIQRTEQGDSAMYLCASRPNGGGGNTIYFGEGSWLTVV.

The V and J genes are TRBV30 and TRBJ1-2, with D unclear. The CDR3 has 14 residues. Between the trimmed V and J ends, which lost 2 bases and 8 bases, there was a span of 18 bases. Germline values: CDR1 GTSNPN, CDR2 SVGIG (reference sequence). CDR3 protein: CAWSRSGWVRGYTF. The CDR3, as DNA: TGTGCCTGGAGTAGGTCAGGATGGGTTCGAGGCTACACCTTC. Full variable domain (rest looked up from reference TRBV30 and TRBJ1-2): SQTIHQWPATLVQPVGSPLSLECTVEGTSNPNLYWYRQAAGRGLQLLFYSVGIGQISSEVPQNLSASRPQDRQFILSSKKLLLSDSGFYLCAWSRSGWVRGYTFGSGTRLTVV.

The chain has TRBV5-4 and TRBJ2-1; D might be TRBD1 (6 bases). This CDR3 contains 16 residues. Germline CDR1 reads SGHNT; CDR2 reads YYREEE (reference sequence). Trimming shortened V by 3 bases and J by 0 bases, and 13 bases separated the two germline ends. The CDR3 is CASSWASGDSYNEQFF. The DNA for the CDR3 is TGTGCCAGCAGCTGGGCCTCAGGGGACTCCTACAATGAGCAGTTCTTC.

A few counts support this clone. This chain links TRBV13 with TRBJ1-1; D is perhaps TRBD1 (5 bases). Germline lookup yields CDR1 PRHDT and CDR2 FYEKMQ (reference sequence). The CDR3 loop spans 14 amino acids. V was trimmed by 5 bases and J by 2 bases, leaving 12 bases between them. As DNA, the CDR3 is TGTGCCAGCAGCCCTTGGGGCACCAACACTGAAGCTTTCTTT. It codes for CASSPWGTNTEAFF.

The chain uses TRBV9 and TRBJ2-3, with TRBD1 identical over 9 bases. The CDR3 consists of 13 residues. Trimming removed 3 bases from V and 4 bases from J; junction bases left unmatched: 0. From germline, CDR1 is SGDLS and CDR2 YYNGEE. Here the CDR3 reads CASSGTGADTQYF. CDR3 nucleotides: TGTGCCAGCAGCGGGACAGGGGCAGATACGCAGTATTTT.

A few counts support this clone. The chain recombines TRBV7-8 with TRBJ1-5; D gene uncertain. Trimming pared 5 bases from V and 2 bases from J, leaving 10 bases between. Germline V gene data show CDR1 as SGHVS and CDR2 as FQNEAQ. CDR3 length equals 14 residues. The CDR3 reads CASSPVRGNQPQHF. DNA for the CDR3: TGTGCCAGCAGCCCCGTGAGGGGCAATCAGCCCCAGCATTTT.

The chain carries TRBV5-1 and TRBJ2-7, with 7 bases lining up with TRBD2. With 6 bases clipped from V and 2 bases from J, the junction kept 8 bases outside the gene matches. CDR1 is SGHRS, CDR2 YFSETQ, per germline. The CDR3 is 14 amino acids. The CDR3 bases are TGCGCCAGCACCTCGGGGGGAACCCCCTACGAGCAGTACTTC. Protein: CASTSGGTPYEQYF.

This clone was detected a few times. V usage is TRBV14 and J usage is TRBJ2-6; no reliable D call. The CDR3 is 13 residues long. Deletions cut 5 bases from V and 3 bases from J, with 5 bases between. Looked up from germline, CDR1 is SGHDN and CDR2 is FVKESK. The CDR3 bases are TGTGCCAGCAGCTTCAGTGGGGCCAACGTCCTGACTTTC. The encoded protein is CASSFSGANVLTF.

This clone was seen a few times. The CDR3 nucleotides read TGTGCCAGCAGCTTAGTGGGTGGACTAGCGGGAGTGAGGGAGCAGTTCTTC. It translates to CASSLVGGLAGVREQFF. The chain carries TRBV11-3 and TRBJ2-1, with 13 bases fitting TRBD2. Germline V gene data show CDR1 as SGHNT and CDR2 as YENEEA. With V trimmed by 1 base and J by 10 bases, 10 bases remained unmatched. The length of the CDR3 is 17 residues.

The sample holds a few counts of this clone. The genes are TRBV15 and TRBJ2-7, with TRBD1 identical over 9 bases. In germline, CDR1 is LNHNV, CDR2 YYDKDF (reference sequence). The CDR3 has 15 residues. Germline trimming cut 0 bases from V and 3 bases from J; bases unmatched to any gene: 3. The CDR3 DNA sequence: TGTGCCACCAGCAGAGATGGGACAGGGTTCTACGAGCAGTACTTC. Amino acids: CATSRDGTGFYEQYF.

The gene calls are TRBV19 and TRBJ1-1; 11 positions agree with TRBD1. CDR1 is LNHDA, CDR2 SQIVND, per germline (reference sequence). V lost 10 bases to trimming and J lost 3 bases; unmatched junction nucleotides: 7. The CDR3 runs 14 residues. CDR3 nucleotides: TGTGCCATCGGGACAGGGGGAGGGGACACTGAAGCTTTCTTT. Its translation: CAIGTGGGDTEAFF.

This clone occurred a few times. The chain joins TRBV28 to TRBJ1-2; D not resolved. The CDR3 is 15 amino acids. CDR1 and CDR2 (germline): MDHEN, SYDVKM. Deletions cut 5 bases from V and 8 bases from J, with 21 bases between. CDR3 in amino acids: CASSPPGWAGEGYTF. The CDR3 DNA is TGTGCCAGCAGTCCGCCTGGGTGGGCGGGAGAAGGCTACACCTTC.

The rearrangement uses TRBV9 and TRBJ2-7; tentatively, D is TRBD1 (5 bases). The CDR3 has 16 amino acids. Per germline, CDR1 SGDLS and CDR2 YYNGEE. The V end lost 3 bases, the J end lost 0 bases, and 16 bases lay between the germline ends. The CDR3: CASSEGRGSNSYEQYF. CDR3 coding DNA: TGTGCCAGCAGCGAGGGGCGCGGCAGTAACTCCTACGAGCAGTACTTC.

This clone was detected a few times. This specimen includes other DNA sequences encoding the same CDR3. The gene calls are TRBV29-1 and TRBJ1-5, with D perhaps TRBD1 (5 bases). The V gene lost 5 bases and the J gene lost 2 bases, with 7 bases spanning the gap. The germline gives CDR1 SQVTM, CDR2 ANQGSEA. The length of the CDR3 is 12 residues. This CDR3 reads CSVQGGNQPQHF. CDR3 nucleotides: TGCAGCGTTCAGGGCGGCAATCAGCCCCAGCATTTT.

The genes are TRBV9 and TRBJ1-2; TRBD1 agrees at 7 bases. V was clipped by 1 base and J by 3 bases; unmatched bases: 3. Germline CDR1 SGDLS, CDR2 YYNGEE. The CDR3 consists of 14 residues. This chain's CDR3 is CASSVPGQHYGYTF. As DNA, the CDR3 is TGTGCCAGCAGCGTACCGGGACAGCACTATGGCTACACCTTC.

This sequence joins TRBV2 and TRBJ1-1; D is ambiguous. Trimming shortened V by 8 bases and J by 5 bases, and 9 bases separated the two germline ends. The CDR3 loop spans 11 amino acids. Germline V gene data show CDR1 as SNHLY and CDR2 as FYNNEI. CDR3 nucleotide sequence: TGTGCCAGCCATCGGGAGACTGAAGCTTTCTTT. Translating it yields CASHRETEAFF.

V usage is TRBV5-1 and J usage is TRBJ2-1, with D hard to call. The CDR3 sequence is 11 residues long. V was cut by 0 bases and J by 9 bases, with 4 bases left in between. CDR1 and CDR2 from the germline V gene are SGHRS and YFSETQ. CDR3 protein: CASSLVSEQFF. CDR3 DNA: TGCGCCAGCAGCTTGGTGAGTGAGCAGTTCTTC.

The chain joins TRBV7-9 to TRBJ2-1; 8 nucleotides align to TRBD1. Looked up from germline, CDR1 is SEHNR and CDR2 is FQNEAQ (reference sequence). CDR3 length: 15 amino acids. J was trimmed by 3 bases and V by 5 bases; bases with no gene match: 6. This chain's CDR3 is CASSTHRGSYNEQFF. Written as DNA, the CDR3 is TGTGCCAGCAGCACCCACAGGGGGAGCTACAATGAGCAGTTCTTC. The full variable domain, completed using reference TRBV7-9 and TRBJ2-1, is DTGVSQNPRHKITKRGQNVTFRCDPISEHNRLYWYRQTLGQGPEFLTYFQNEAQLEKSRLLSDRFSAERPKGSFSTLEIQRTEQGDSAMYLCASSTHRGSYNEQFFGPGTRLTVL.

The chain carries TRBV7-9 and TRBJ1-6; 7 nucleotides match TRBD1. The CDR3 extends over 15 amino acids. The germline V gene encodes CDR1 SEHNR and CDR2 FQNEAQ (reference sequence). The J segment lost 9 bases and the V segment lost 4 bases, leaving 9 bases of the junction unmatched. The chain's CDR3 is CASSYTFGDSSPLHF. The CDR3 nucleotides read TGTGCCAGCAGCTATACGTTCGGGGACAGTTCACCCCTCCACTTT.